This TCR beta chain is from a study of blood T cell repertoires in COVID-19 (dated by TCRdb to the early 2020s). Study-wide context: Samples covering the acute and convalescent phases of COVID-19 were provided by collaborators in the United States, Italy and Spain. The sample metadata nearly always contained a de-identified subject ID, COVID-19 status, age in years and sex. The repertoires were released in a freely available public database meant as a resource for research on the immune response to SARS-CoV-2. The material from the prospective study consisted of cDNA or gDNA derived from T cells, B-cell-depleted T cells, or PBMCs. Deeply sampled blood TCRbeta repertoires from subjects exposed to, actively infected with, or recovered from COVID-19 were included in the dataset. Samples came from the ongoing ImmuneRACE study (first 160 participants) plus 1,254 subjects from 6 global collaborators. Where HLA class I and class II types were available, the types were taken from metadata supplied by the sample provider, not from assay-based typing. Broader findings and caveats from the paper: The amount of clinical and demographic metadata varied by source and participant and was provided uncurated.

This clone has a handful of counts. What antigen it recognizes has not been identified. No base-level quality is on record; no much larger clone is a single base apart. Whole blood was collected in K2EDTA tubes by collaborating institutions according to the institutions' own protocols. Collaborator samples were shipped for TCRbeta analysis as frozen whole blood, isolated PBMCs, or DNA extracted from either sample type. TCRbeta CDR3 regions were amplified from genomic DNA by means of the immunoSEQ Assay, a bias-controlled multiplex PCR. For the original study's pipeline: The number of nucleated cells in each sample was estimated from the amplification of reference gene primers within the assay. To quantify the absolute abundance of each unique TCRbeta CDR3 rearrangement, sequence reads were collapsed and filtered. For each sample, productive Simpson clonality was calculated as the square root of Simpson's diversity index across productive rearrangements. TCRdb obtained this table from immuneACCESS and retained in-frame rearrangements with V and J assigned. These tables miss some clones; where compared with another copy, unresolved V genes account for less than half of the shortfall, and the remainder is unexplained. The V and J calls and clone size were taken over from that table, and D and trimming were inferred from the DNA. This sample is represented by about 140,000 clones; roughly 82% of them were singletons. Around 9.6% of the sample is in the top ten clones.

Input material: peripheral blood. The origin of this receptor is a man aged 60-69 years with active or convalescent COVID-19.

Here the CDR3 is given as CASSLAYQITDTQYF. In nucleotide form, the sequence is TGTGCCAGCAGCTTGGCGTATCAGATCACAGATACGCAGTATTTT. The rearranged chain carries TRBV5-6 and TRBJ2-3, with no confident D gene call. The cysteine opens and the phenylalanine closes a CDR3 of 15 amino acids. Here the CDR3 DNA is all that survives: 45 bases in frame from base 1. V lost 0 bases and J lost 2 bases; the stretch between them is 10 bases long. Looking up the germline V gene yields CDR1 SGHDT and CDR2 YYEEEE.